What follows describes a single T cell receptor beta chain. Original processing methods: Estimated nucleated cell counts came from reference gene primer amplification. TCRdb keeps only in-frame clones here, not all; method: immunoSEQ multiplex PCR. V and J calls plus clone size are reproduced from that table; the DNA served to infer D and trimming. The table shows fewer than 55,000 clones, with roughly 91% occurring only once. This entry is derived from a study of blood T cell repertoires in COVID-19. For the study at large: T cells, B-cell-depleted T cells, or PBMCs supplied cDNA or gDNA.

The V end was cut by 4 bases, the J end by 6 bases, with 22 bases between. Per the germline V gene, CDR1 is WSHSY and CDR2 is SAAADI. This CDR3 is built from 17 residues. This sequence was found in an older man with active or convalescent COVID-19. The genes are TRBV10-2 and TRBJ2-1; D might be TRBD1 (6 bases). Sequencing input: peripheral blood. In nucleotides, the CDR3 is TGCGCCAGCAGTGGAATACAGGGTGGAACTTTGAGCAATGAGCAGTTCTTC. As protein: CASSGIQGGTLSNEQFF.